This entry describes one T cell receptor (beta chain). CDR1 and CDR2 (germline): SGHRS, YFSETQ. V was clipped by 5 bases and J by 4 bases, with 12 bases between them. This CDR3 region has 14 residues. From the RT-PCR reads, TCRdb called clonotypes with MiXCR, one entry per CDR3 protein. The repertoire has some 150,000 distinct CDR3 sequences, approximately 12% of them found once; the top ten carry approximately 30%. The source of the sample is a study of response to subunit inactivated influenza vaccine. This sample also belongs to another study, concerning T cells expressing NK-cell markers. From that paper: Beta-chain TCR cDNA was generated via 5'RACE template switching with UMIs.

This sequence was found in a middle-aged man who received an inactivated influenza vaccine. The sequencing here drew on CD8+ T cells sorted from PBMCs, taken 12 days after vaccination. This chain joins TRBV5-1 and TRBJ2-2; D unclear. The CDR3: CASSRVSGTGELFF. DNA of the CDR3: TGCGCCAGCAGTCGGGTTTCAGGCACCGGGGAGCTGTTTTTT.